The present T cell receptor beta chain was sequenced within a study of control samples from healthy donors and cancer patients. The germline gives CDR1 MNHEY, CDR2 SVGAGI. The CDR3 has 14 amino acids. V shed 11 bases and J 2 bases; nucleotides not matched to a gene: 11. Assay: immunoSEQ multiplex PCR; the TCRdb copy retains only in-frame clones and omits some. The sample shows roughly 140,000 clones, under 90% of them seen only once. This TCR was sampled from a man younger than 45 in good health. The sample consisted of blood. The J gene is TRBJ2-7, the V gene TRBV6-5, with 8 bases lining up with TRBD1. The CDR3 bases are TGTGCCGGAGAGACAGGGGACGCAACCTACGAGCAGTACTTC. Translation: CAGETGDATYEQYF.